One sample yielded the 28 T cell receptor beta chains listed below, sequenced in a study of T cell clusters in autoimmune cytopenias. Multiplex touch-down PCR amplified TRB using TRB-A and TRB-B pools in one tube. TCRdb re-analyzed the multiplex PCR reads; it lists each CDR3 protein once, without DNA. In all, the sample yields around 11,000 distinct CDR3 sequences. Each sample's input was approximately 0.25 ug genomic DNA, 40,000 or so genome equivalents. These records were also assigned to another study, of T cell repertoires in aging, cancer and after chemotherapy.

The sequenced sample was peripheral blood. These receptors all come from a human donor in good health.

V and J are TRBV19 and TRBJ2-5; TCRdb reports TRBD2, a call that lacks DNA to check it against. The CDR3 loop spans 16 amino acids. In germline, CDR1 is LNHDA, CDR2 SQIVND (reference sequence). CDR3 sequence reads: CASSIGISGRVETQYF.

This chain joins TRBV29-1 and TRBJ1-4; TCRdb gives TRBD1 as the D gene, but with no DNA this cannot be confirmed. In germline, CDR1 is SQVTM, CDR2 ANQGSEA. The CDR3 sequence is 13 residues long. The chain's CDR3 is CSGQTGGNEKLFF.

The chain carries TRBV15 and TRBJ1-6; no DNA is available, so the TRBD1 call from TCRdb remains unchecked. CDR1 and CDR2 (germline): LNHNV, YYDKDF (reference sequence). The CDR3 extends over 16 amino acids. The CDR3 sequence is CATSRDGALRGSPLHF.

The chain joins TRBV19 to TRBJ1-2; TCRdb calls TRBD1, which cannot be checked without DNA. The CDR3 covers 15 residues. The germline V gene has CDR1 LNHDA and CDR2 SQIVND (reference sequence). The CDR3 reads CASSPSARMSYGYTF.

By frequency, this clonotype is medium-sized. The chain uses TRBV19 and TRBJ2-2; lacking DNA, the TRBD1 call made by TCRdb goes unchecked. Germline CDR1 is LNHDA and CDR2 is SQIVND (reference sequence). This CDR3 spans 13 amino acids. The CDR3 loop reads CASTDRGTGELFF.

The J gene is TRBJ2-3, the V gene TRBV30. This CDR3 is built from 12 residues. Germline V gives CDR1 GTSNPN, CDR2 SVGIG (reference sequence). Here the CDR3 reads CAWVPITDTQYF.

The chain is built from TRBV19 and TRBJ2-1; TCRdb outputs TRBD2, but without DNA this stays unchecked. The CDR3 loop spans 14 amino acids. Germline V gene data show CDR1 as LNHDA and CDR2 as SQIVND (reference sequence). The CDR3 loop reads CASSGLAGYNEQFF. Full variable domain (remainder filled in from reference TRBV19 and TRBJ2-1): DGGITQSPKYLFRKEGQNVTLSCEQNLNHDAMYWYRQDPGQGLRLIYYSQIVNDFQKGDIAEGYSVSREKKESFPLTVTSAQKNPTAFYLCASSGLAGYNEQFFGPGTRLTVL.

The gene calls are TRBV19 and TRBJ1-1; the TRBD1 assignment by TCRdb is unverifiable without DNA. The CDR3 contains 14 residues. CDR1 and CDR2 from the germline V gene are LNHDA and SQIVND (reference sequence). CDR3 protein: CASSPFGGKTEAFF.

V and J are TRBV6-6 and TRBJ1-2; TCRdb proposes TRBD1, but this gene call is untestable without DNA. The germline gives CDR1 MNHNY, CDR2 SVGAGI (reference sequence). This CDR3 region has 14 residues. The CDR3: CASKKDRGWYGYTF.

The V call is TRBV11-1, the J call TRBJ2-2; as DNA is missing, the TRBD2 call by TCRdb cannot be tested. The V gene's germline CDR1 is SGHAT and CDR2 FQDESV (reference sequence). This CDR3 is 16 amino acids long. The CDR3 spells CASSSVGGGSTGELFF.

In terms of frequency, this clonotype is medium-sized (0.01 to 0.1%). V usage is TRBV29-1 and J usage is TRBJ2-7; the TCRdb call, TRBD1, lacks DNA for checking. Germline CDR1 and CDR2: SQVTM and ANQGSEA. The CDR3 covers 13 residues. The CDR3 spells CSVRQGSSYEQYF.

V usage is TRBV27 and J usage is TRBJ2-7; TCRdb proposes TRBD1, but this gene call is untestable without DNA. CDR1 and CDR2 (germline): MNHEY, SMNVEV (reference sequence). The CDR3 has 15 residues. The chain's CDR3 is CASSPGTAFSYEQYF.

The rearrangement uses TRBV30 and TRBJ1-6. Germline V gives CDR1 GTSNPN, CDR2 SVGIG (reference sequence). The CDR3 is 14 residues long. CDR3: CAWSYVNSNSPLHF.

The chain is built from TRBV18 and TRBJ1-1. The CDR3 has 13 residues. Germline loops: CDR1 KGHSH, CDR2 LQKENI. The CDR3 here is CASSSQANTEAFF.

The rearrangement joins TRBV6-1 to TRBJ2-7. This CDR3 is built from 15 residues. Per germline, CDR1 MNHNS and CDR2 SASEGT. The CDR3 region is CASSEGRTGAHEQYF.

The chain recombines TRBV6-5 with TRBJ1-2. CDR3 size: 15 residues. Germline CDR1 and CDR2: MNHEY and SVGAGI. CDR3 region: CASSYQEGSYYGYTF.

This chain uses TRBV27 with TRBJ2-7; TCRdb indicates TRBD1, and absent DNA this call remains unverified. The CDR3 sequence is 11 residues long. Germline CDR1 is MNHEY and CDR2 is SMNVEV (reference sequence). CDR3 amino acids: CASSQGAEQYF.

This chain joins TRBV19 and TRBJ2-1; as DNA is missing, the TRBD2 call by TCRdb cannot be tested. Germline V CDR1 and CDR2: LNHDA, SQIVND (reference sequence). CDR3 length: 16 amino acids. The CDR3 loop is CASSPRRSSGSNEQFF.

The chain carries TRBV19 and TRBJ2-7; there is no DNA to check the TCRdb D call of TRBD2. The length of the CDR3 is 15 residues. Germline V gene sequence: CDR1 LNHDA, CDR2 SQIVND (reference sequence). The CDR3 spells CASSPRGSVSYEQYF.

The chain links TRBV18 to TRBJ2-7; TCRdb indicates TRBD1, and absent DNA this call remains unverified. The CDR3 sequence is 13 residues long. The germline V gene encodes CDR1 KGHSH and CDR2 LQKENI. This CDR3 reads CASSSPTGIEQYF.

The genes are TRBV24-1 and TRBJ2-2; without DNA, the TCRdb call of TRBD2 cannot be checked. Per the germline V gene, CDR1 is KGHDR and CDR2 is SFDVKD. The CDR3 runs 18 residues. The CDR3: CATSDLTGSGRNTGELFF.

Frequency places this clonotype as medium-sized. This chain joins TRBV29-1 and TRBJ2-5; the D call of TRBD1 rests on TCRdb alone, since no DNA is present to check it. The V gene's germline CDR1 is SQVTM and CDR2 ANQGSEA. The CDR3 has 16 amino acids. CDR3 sequence: CSVEEFTGAPQETQYF.

This chain connects TRBV5-1 to TRBJ2-5. The germline CDR1 and CDR2 sequences are SGHRS and YFSETQ. The CDR3 spans 12 residues. Here the CDR3 reads CASSRPRETQYF.

This rearrangement joins TRBV30 to TRBJ2-3; TCRdb reports TRBD1, a call that lacks DNA to check it against. CDR3 length: 16 residues. CDR1 is GTSNPN and CDR2 is SVGIG in the germline V gene (reference sequence). CDR3 sequence reads: CAWSAGTGGVGDTQYF. The full variable domain, completed using reference TRBV30 and TRBJ2-3, is SQTIHQWPATLVQPVGSPLSLECTVEGTSNPNLYWYRQAAGRGLQLLFYSVGIGQISSEVPQNLSASRPQDRQFILSSKKLLLSDSGFYLCAWSAGTGGVGDTQYFGPGTRLTVL.

The V gene is TRBV19, the J gene TRBJ2-2; TCRdb names TRBD1, which stays unverified in the absence of DNA. This CDR3 spans 16 amino acids. Germline V lookup: CDR1 LNHDA, CDR2 SQIVND (reference sequence). CDR3 in amino acids: CASSQQGRLDYGELFF.

This clonotype is labeled medium-sized (0.01 to 0.1%) based on frequency. The chain couples TRBV6-2 or TRBV6-3 to TRBJ2-1; the D gene TCRdb calls, TRBD2, cannot be checked with no DNA. The CDR3 is 15 amino acids. The V gene's germline CDR1 is MNHEY and CDR2 SVGEGT. The CDR3 sequence: CASSGTSGGYNEQFF.

The V call is TRBV24-1, the J call TRBJ2-1; TCRdb returns TRBD1, unconfirmable since there is no DNA. This CDR3 is built from 15 residues. Germline assignment: CDR1 KGHDR and CDR2 SFDVKD. The CDR3 region is CATSDSGQGSDEQFF.

The chain is built from TRBV27 and TRBJ2-5; there is no DNA to check the TCRdb D call of TRBD1. This CDR3 contains 14 residues. Germline V CDR1 and CDR2: MNHEY, SMNVEV (reference sequence). The CDR3 here is CASSLSGRGETQYF.